The 20 T cell receptor beta chains given below trace back to one sample, sequenced in a study of blood T cell repertoires in COVID-19. Libraries were prepared by immunoSEQ multiplex PCR; TCRdb keeps only in-frame clonotypes and omits some of them. Of approximately 300,000 clones listed, 85% are singletons. Sequences were obtained from PBMCs or T cells enriched from blood (not recorded which). These receptors were collected from a woman younger than 45 who had been exposed to COVID-19.

This clone was observed a handful of times. The rearrangement links TRBV28 to TRBJ1-3; D gene unclear. Trimming shortened V by 7 bases and J by 3 bases, and 13 bases separated the two germline ends. CDR3 length: 14 amino acids. Germline lookup yields CDR1 MDHEN and CDR2 SYDVKM. This CDR3 is CASTLSPIGNTIYF. In DNA form, the CDR3 reads TGTGCCAGCACCCTAAGCCCCATTGGAAACACCATATATTTT.

The chain joins TRBV2 to TRBJ1-6, with a weak D call TRBD1 (5 bases). V lost 9 bases, J lost 8 bases, and 17 bases lay in between. Germline CDR1 reads SNHLY; CDR2 reads FYNNEI. The CDR3 sequence is 14 residues long. The CDR3 bases are TGTGCCAGTCGGGCAGGCCCAGGGTATTCACCCCTCCACTTT. Protein product: CASRAGPGYSPLHF.

This chain connects TRBV19 to TRBJ1-5, with TRBD1 matching 8 bases. The germline gives CDR1 LNHDA, CDR2 SQIVND (reference sequence). The CDR3 extends over 16 amino acids. Trimming cost V 6 bases and J 1 base; bases outside gene matches: 8. The CDR3 spells CASRQRQGSSNQPQHF. The CDR3 DNA sequence: TGTGCCAGTAGGCAAAGACAGGGGTCCAGCAATCAGCCCCAGCATTTT.

The chain combines TRBV19 with TRBJ2-2; 8 bases align to TRBD2. The CDR3 is 16 amino acids. Germline trimming cut 3 bases from V and 7 bases from J; bases unmatched to any gene: 10. Germline-derived CDR1 and CDR2 are LNHDA and SQIVND (reference sequence). The CDR3: CASSILVASGFGELFF. The CDR3 nucleotides are TGTGCCAGTAGTATTCTGGTGGCTAGCGGGTTCGGGGAGCTGTTTTTT.

The chain employs TRBV30 and TRBJ2-7; D remains ambiguous. Germline V gene sequence: CDR1 GTSNPN, CDR2 SVGIG (reference sequence). The ends were cut back, 1 base at V and 6 bases at J, with 7 bases in the middle. This CDR3 comprises 11 residues. CDR3 DNA sequence: TGTGCCTGGAGTGCGGGTGGCGAGCAGTACTTC. This codes for CAWSAGGEQYF.

J is TRBJ2-4 and V is TRBV6-5, with 7 bases lining up with TRBD2. The CDR3 sequence is 14 residues long. Germline V gene data show CDR1 as MNHEY and CDR2 as SVGAGI. The junction had 6 bases not matched to a gene; V was cut back by 2 bases and J by 8 bases. This chain's CDR3 is CASSYGTIGDIQYF. The CDR3 DNA follows: TGTGCCAGCAGTTACGGGACTATCGGGGACATTCAGTACTTC.

The chain uses TRBV7-8 and TRBJ1-2, with TRBD1 matching 8 bases. Germline CDR1 reads SGHVS; CDR2 reads FQNEAQ. The CDR3 runs to 16 residues. V was pared by 2 bases and J by 5 bases, with 10 bases of the junction left unmatched. This CDR3 reads CASSLIHTGGTYGYTF. CDR3 nucleotide sequence: TGTGCCAGCAGCTTAATTCATACAGGGGGAACATATGGCTACACCTTC.

This clone appeared once. This sequence joins TRBV19 and TRBJ2-3; D call uncertain. The V end lost 3 bases, the J end lost 0 bases, and 13 bases lay between the germline ends. The CDR3 totals 16 residues. Germline V CDR1 and CDR2: LNHDA, SQIVND (reference sequence). The CDR3 region has the DNA TGTGCCAGTAGTATGGGTGGAGCTTCTAGCACAGATACGCAGTATTTT. It specifies CASSMGGASSTDTQYF.

The CDR3 DNA reads as TGTGCCAGCAGGAAATCGCCGTCTAGCGGGACCCACGAGCAGTACTTC. This gives the protein CASRKSPSSGTHEQYF. This chain connects TRBV7-8 to TRBJ2-7; the match to TRBD2 covers 9 bases. Trimming cost V 6 bases and J 5 bases; bases outside gene matches: 14. Germline V CDR1 and CDR2: SGHVS, FQNEAQ. The CDR3 consists of 16 residues. The full variable domain, with the rest looked up from reference TRBV7-8 and TRBJ2-7, is GAGVSQSPRYKVAKRGQDVALRCDPISGHVSLFWYQQALGQGPEFLTYFQNEAQLDKSGLPSDRFFAERPEGSVSTLKIQRTQQEDSAVYLCASRKSPSSGTHEQYFGPGTRLTVT.

This clone was detected ten times or more. This chain links TRBV12-5 with TRBJ1-1, with a weak D call TRBD1 (5 bases). The CDR3 has 16 amino acids. Trimming shortened V by 5 bases and J by 0 bases, and 16 bases separated the two germline ends. The germline V gene encodes CDR1 LGHNT and CDR2 FRNRAP. This chain's CDR3 is CASGTRAATVNTEAFF. Here the CDR3 DNA reads TGTGCTAGTGGTACACGAGCCGCGACAGTGAACACTGAAGCTTTCTTT.

The rearrangement joins TRBV9 to TRBJ1-2, with a weak D call TRBD1 (5 bases). The germline CDR1 and CDR2 sequences are SGDLS and YYNGEE. Trimming took off 0 bases at V and 8 bases at J, with 14 bases between the two ends. This CDR3 comprises 14 residues. CDR3 in DNA: TGTGCCAGCAGCGTAGTAGAGGGGAGGGAGGGCTACACCTTC. This translates into CASSVVEGREGYTF. The full variable domain, with the rest looked up from reference TRBV9 and TRBJ1-2, is DSGVTQTPKHLITATGQRVTLRCSPRSGDLSVYWYQQSLDQGLQFLIQYYNGEERAKGNILERFSAQQFPDLHSELNLSSLELGDSALYFCASSVVEGREGYTFGSGTRLTVV.

The rearrangement uses TRBV5-4 and TRBJ2-5; maybe TRBD2 (5 bases). The germline V gene encodes CDR1 SGHNT and CDR2 YYREEE (reference sequence). V dropped 3 bases and J dropped 2 bases, with 8 bases sitting between them. This CDR3 has 13 residues. The CDR3 coding sequence is TGTGCCAGCAGCTGGGAGCAACAAGAGACCCAGTACTTC. Its translation is CASSWEQQETQYF.

The chain is built from TRBV27 and TRBJ1-2, with D possibly matching TRBD1 (6 bases). Looked up from germline, CDR1 is MNHEY and CDR2 is SMNVEV (reference sequence). V lost 9 bases to trimming and J lost 8 bases, with 25 bases between them. The length of the CDR3 is 15 residues. The CDR3 here is CARDTYNRAMRGYTF. In DNA form, the CDR3 reads TGTGCCAGGGATACCTACAACAGGGCTATGCGAGGCTACACCTTC.

The rearrangement links TRBV7-9 to TRBJ1-1; D possibly corresponds to TRBD1 (6 bases). This CDR3 spans 18 amino acids. The V gene's germline CDR1 is SEHNR and CDR2 FQNEAQ (reference sequence). Trimming took off 2 bases at V and 10 bases at J, with 29 bases between the two ends. The DNA of the CDR3 is TGTGCCAGCAGCTTACAAGGAATTAATCAACAGGGTAGCGACCGAGCTTTCTTT. Its protein product is CASSLQGINQQGSDRAFF.

V and J are TRBV11-2 and TRBJ2-5; 8 nucleotides align to TRBD1. J lost 5 bases, V lost 4 bases, and 9 bases had no gene match. The V gene's germline CDR1 is SGHAT and CDR2 FQNNGV. This CDR3 comprises 15 residues. This CDR3 reads CASSSLQGVGETQYF. DNA of the CDR3: TGTGCCAGCAGCTCTTTACAGGGGGTGGGGGAGACCCAGTACTTC. The full variable domain, rest sourced from reference TRBV11-2 and TRBJ2-5, is EAGVAQSPRYKIIEKRQSVAFWCNPISGHATLYWYQQILGQGPKLLIQFQNNGVVDDSQLPKDRFSAERLKGVDSTLKIQPAKLEDSAVYLCASSSLQGVGETQYFGPGTRLLVL.

V and J are TRBV30 and TRBJ1-5; 7 bases agree with TRBD1. J was trimmed by 2 bases and V by 1 base; bases with no gene match: 8. The CDR3 spans 16 residues. The germline CDR1 and CDR2 sequences are GTSNPN and SVGIG (reference sequence). CDR3 sequence reads: CAWSGNRGTGNQPQHF. The CDR3 DNA follows: TGTGCCTGGAGTGGAAACAGGGGTACGGGCAATCAGCCCCAGCATTTT.

In its sample, this clone was seen once. The chain employs TRBV28 and TRBJ2-1; D call uncertain. Germline V gene lookup returns CDR1 MDHEN and CDR2 SYDVKM. This CDR3 comprises 10 residues. V was cut by 3 bases and J by 10 bases, with 4 bases left in between. The CDR3 here is CASSFSEQFF. DNA of the CDR3: TGTGCCAGCAGTTTCTCCGAGCAGTTCTTC.

The V gene is TRBV5-8, the J gene TRBJ2-2; a possible D gene is TRBD1 (5 bases). The V end lost 5 bases, the J end lost 3 bases, and 14 bases lay between the germline ends. CDR1 is SGHTS, CDR2 YDEGEE, per germline. This CDR3 spans 15 amino acids. CDR3 amino acids: CASSQFQGHTGELFF. CDR3 nucleotides: TGTGCCAGCAGTCAATTTCAGGGTCACACCGGGGAGCTGTTTTTT.

This clone was counted many times. The rearrangement links TRBV2 to TRBJ2-5; 11 bases fit TRBD2. CDR3 length: 15 residues. V dropped 5 bases and J dropped 5; count of bases not matched to a gene: 7. Per germline, CDR1 SNHLY and CDR2 FYNNEI. The CDR3 loop reads CASSRGLAGEETQYF. DNA for the CDR3: TGTGCCAGCAGTAGAGGACTAGCGGGCGAGGAGACCCAGTACTTC.

This rearrangement joins TRBV7-2 to TRBJ2-1, with TRBD1 matching over 8 bases. The CDR3 contains 14 residues. Trimming at V came to 5 bases and at J to 7 bases, leaving 7 bases not matched to a gene. CDR1 is SGHTA, CDR2 FQGNSA, per germline. CDR3 nucleotide sequence: TGTGCCAGCAGCCCGACAGGGGTTTGGAATGAGCAGTTCTTC. This sequence encodes CASSPTGVWNEQFF.